This T cell receptor beta chain was sequenced during a study of T cell changes during pregnancy in multiple sclerosis (dated by TCRdb to the late 2010s). About the study as a whole: The study examined how the T cell repertoire changed over the course of pregnancy in women with multiple sclerosis.

To note about this clone: The target of this receptor is not known. Base qualities are not provided; no much larger clone lies one nucleotide away.

The library was prepared using the immunoSEQ multiplex PCR assay. TCRdb stores this immuneACCESS table with in-frame sequences only. Part of the clones is absent; in the studies checked, under half of the shortfall reflects unresolved V genes, and no reason is known for the rest. Within this sample are some 59,000 clones, with roughly 87% of them counted one time only. 5% to 7.5% of the sample is held by the ten biggest clonotypes. From the cysteine through the phenylalanine, the CDR3 covers 16 amino acids. Only the CDR3 DNA stays, 48 bases, in frame from base 1. The germline V gene specifies KGHSH as CDR1 and LQKENI as CDR2. The junction shows trimming of 6 bases on V and 2 bases on J, and the gene matches do not reach 8 bases of it.

The receptor was derived from a female donor in good health, enrolled as a control in a pregnancy study. Sample: peripheral blood, taken in the third trimester of pregnancy. The rearrangement combines TRBV18 with TRBJ2-3; 10 middle bases align to TRBD2. Here is the DNA: TGTGCCAGCTCGCCAGGTAGCGGGGGGACCACAGATACGCAGTATTTT. Its coded protein is CASSPGSGGTTDTQYF.